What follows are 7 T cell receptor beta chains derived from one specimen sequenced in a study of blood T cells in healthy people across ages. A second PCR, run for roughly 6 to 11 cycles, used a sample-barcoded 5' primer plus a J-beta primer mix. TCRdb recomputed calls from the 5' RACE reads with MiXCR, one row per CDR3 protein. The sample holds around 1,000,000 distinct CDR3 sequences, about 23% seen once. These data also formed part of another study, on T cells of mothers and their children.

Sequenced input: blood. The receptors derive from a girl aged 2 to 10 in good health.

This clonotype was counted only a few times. CDR3 region: CATSDFDQQETQYF. The CDR3 coding sequence is TGTGCCACCAGTGATTTCGACCAGCAAGAGACCCAGTACTTC. The chain couples TRBV24-1 to TRBJ2-5; D not resolved. The ends were cut back, 1 base at V and 2 bases at J, with 7 bases in the middle. The V gene's germline CDR1 is KGHDR and CDR2 SFDVKD. The CDR3 consists of 14 residues.

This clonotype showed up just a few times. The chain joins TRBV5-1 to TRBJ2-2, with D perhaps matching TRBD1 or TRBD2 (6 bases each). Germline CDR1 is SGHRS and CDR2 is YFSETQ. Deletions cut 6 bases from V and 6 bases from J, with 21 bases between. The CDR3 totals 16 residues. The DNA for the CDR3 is TGCGCCAGCAATTTCGTCGGACTGGGGGGCTCCGGGGAGCTGTTTTTT. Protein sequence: CASNFVGLGGSGELFF.

The chain's CDR3 is CAIREGRMGIQYF. The CDR3 DNA reads as TGTGCCATCAGAGAGGGCAGGATGGGCATTCAGTACTTC. The chain has TRBV10-3 and TRBJ2-4, with TRBD2 as a possible D gene (5 bases). The CDR3 totals 13 residues. Trimming removed 6 bases at V and 9 bases at J, with 15 bases between. Germline V gene sequence: CDR1 ENHRY, CDR2 SYGVKD.

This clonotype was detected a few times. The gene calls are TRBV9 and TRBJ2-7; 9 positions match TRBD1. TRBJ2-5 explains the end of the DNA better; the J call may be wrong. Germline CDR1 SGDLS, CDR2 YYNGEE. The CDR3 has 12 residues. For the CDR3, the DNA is TGTGCCAGCAGCGAGGGACAGGGGACCCAGTACTTC. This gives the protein CASSEGQGTQYF.

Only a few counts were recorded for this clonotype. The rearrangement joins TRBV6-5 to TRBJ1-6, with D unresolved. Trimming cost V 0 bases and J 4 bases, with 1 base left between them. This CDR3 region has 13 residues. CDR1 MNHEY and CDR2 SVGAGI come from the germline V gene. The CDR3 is CASSYSYNSPLHF. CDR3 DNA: TGTGCCAGCAGTTACTCTTATAATTCACCCCTCCACTTT.

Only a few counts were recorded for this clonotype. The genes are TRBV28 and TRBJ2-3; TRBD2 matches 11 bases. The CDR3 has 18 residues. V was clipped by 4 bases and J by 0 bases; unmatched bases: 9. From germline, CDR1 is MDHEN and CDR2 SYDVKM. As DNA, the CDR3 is TGTGCCAGCAGTTATAGCGGGAGGGCAGAGCCCAGCACAGATACGCAGTATTTT. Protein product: CASSYSGRAEPSTDTQYF.

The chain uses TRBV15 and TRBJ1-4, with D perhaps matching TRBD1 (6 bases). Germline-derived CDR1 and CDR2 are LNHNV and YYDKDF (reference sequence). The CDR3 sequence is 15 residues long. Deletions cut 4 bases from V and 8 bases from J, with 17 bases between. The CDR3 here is CATSIQGGLGEKLFF. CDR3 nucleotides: TGTGCCACCAGCATCCAAGGGGGGCTTGGGGAAAAACTGTTTTTT.